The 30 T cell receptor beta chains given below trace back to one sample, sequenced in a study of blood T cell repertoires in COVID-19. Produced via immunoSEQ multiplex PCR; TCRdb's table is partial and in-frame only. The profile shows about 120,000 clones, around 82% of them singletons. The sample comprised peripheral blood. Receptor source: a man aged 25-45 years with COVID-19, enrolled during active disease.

The CDR3 reads CARPRDRGETQYF. The CDR3, as DNA: TGTGCCAGGCCCCGGGACAGAGGGGAGACCCAGTACTTC. V usage is TRBV19 and J usage is TRBJ2-5; 7 nucleotides align to TRBD1. V dropped 9 bases and J dropped 5; count of bases not matched to a gene: 9. CDR3 length: 13 amino acids. Germline CDR1 and CDR2: LNHDA and SQIVND (reference sequence). Filled out from reference TRBV19 and TRBJ2-5, the complete variable domain reads DGGITQSPKYLFRKEGQNVTLSCEQNLNHDAMYWYRQDPGQGLRLIYYSQIVNDFQKGDIAEGYSVSREKKESFPLTVTSAQKNPTAFYLCARPRDRGETQYFGPGTRLLVL.

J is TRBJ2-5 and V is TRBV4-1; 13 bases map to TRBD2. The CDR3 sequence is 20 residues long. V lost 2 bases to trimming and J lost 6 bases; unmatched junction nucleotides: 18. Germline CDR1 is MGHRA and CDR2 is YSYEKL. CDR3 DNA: TGCGCCAGCAGCCAACGAATCGGGACTAGCGGGGAGGTTGGCGGAAAGACCCAGTACTTC. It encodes CASSQRIGTSGEVGGKTQYF.

DNA for the CDR3: TGTGCCAGCCGACCCGGACAGGAATATGGCTACACCTTC. Protein product: CASRPGQEYGYTF. The gene calls are TRBV28 and TRBJ1-2; 7 bases fit TRBD1. The length of the CDR3 is 13 residues. With V trimmed by 8 bases and J by 5 bases, 8 bases remained unmatched. Germline-derived CDR1 and CDR2 are MDHEN and SYDVKM.

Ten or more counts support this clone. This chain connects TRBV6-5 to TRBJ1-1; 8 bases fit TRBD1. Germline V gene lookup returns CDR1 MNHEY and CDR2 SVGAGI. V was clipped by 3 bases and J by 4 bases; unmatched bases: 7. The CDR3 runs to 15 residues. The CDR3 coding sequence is TGTGCCAGCAGTTATCAACAGGGGGGTGGCACTGAAGCTTTCTTT. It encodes CASSYQQGGGTEAFF.

CDR3 in amino acids: CASVSGLNIAEAFF. The CDR3, as DNA: TGTGCTAGTGTTTCCGGACTGAATATCGCTGAAGCTTTCTTT. The chain uses TRBV12-5 and TRBJ1-1; D is unclear. This CDR3 is 14 amino acids long. In germline, CDR1 is LGHNT, CDR2 FRNRAP. The V end was cut by 7 bases, the J end by 6 bases, with 18 bases between.

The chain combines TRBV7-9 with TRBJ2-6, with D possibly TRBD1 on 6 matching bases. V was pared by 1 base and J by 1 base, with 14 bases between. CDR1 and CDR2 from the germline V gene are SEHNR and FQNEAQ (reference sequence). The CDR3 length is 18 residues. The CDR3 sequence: CASSLVGQGRSGANVLTF. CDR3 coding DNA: TGTGCCAGCAGCTTAGTAGGGCAGGGGAGATCTGGGGCCAACGTCCTGACTTTC.

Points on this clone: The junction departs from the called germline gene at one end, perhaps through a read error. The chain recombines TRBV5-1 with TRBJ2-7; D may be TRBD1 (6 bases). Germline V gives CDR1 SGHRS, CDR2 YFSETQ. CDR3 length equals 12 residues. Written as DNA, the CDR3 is TGCGTCAGCAGCCCAGGGGCCCACGAGCAGTACTTC. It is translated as CVSSPGAHEQYF.

The CDR3 nucleotides are TGTGCCAGCAGTGAAATCGGACTAAAAAACATTCAGTACTTC. Amino acid sequence: CASSEIGLKNIQYF. The chain joins TRBV6-1 to TRBJ2-4; TRBD2 is a possible D gene (6 bases). Germline CDR1 reads MNHNS; CDR2 reads SASEGT. With 2 bases removed from V and 4 bases from J, the gap between germline ends came to 9 bases. The CDR3 totals 14 residues.

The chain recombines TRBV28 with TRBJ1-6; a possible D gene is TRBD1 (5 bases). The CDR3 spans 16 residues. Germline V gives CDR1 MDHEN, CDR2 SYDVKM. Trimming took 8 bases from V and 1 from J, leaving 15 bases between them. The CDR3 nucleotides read TGTGCCAGCCGTCCGGAACGGGGGTCCTATAATTCACCCCTCCACTTT. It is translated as CASRPERGSYNSPLHF.

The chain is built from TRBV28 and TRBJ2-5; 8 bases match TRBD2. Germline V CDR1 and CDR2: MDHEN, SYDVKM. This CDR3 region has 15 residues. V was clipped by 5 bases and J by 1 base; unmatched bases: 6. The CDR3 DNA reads TGTGCCAGCAGTAAATCTCGGGGGGGCCAAGAGACCCAGTACTTC. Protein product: CASSKSRGGQETQYF.

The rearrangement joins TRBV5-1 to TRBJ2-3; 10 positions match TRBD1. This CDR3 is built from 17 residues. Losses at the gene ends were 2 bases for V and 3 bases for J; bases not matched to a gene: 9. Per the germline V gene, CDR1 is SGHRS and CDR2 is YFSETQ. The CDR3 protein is CASSFSGQGGWTDTQYF. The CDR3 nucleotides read TGCGCCAGCAGCTTTTCCGGACAGGGGGGATGGACAGATACGCAGTATTTT.

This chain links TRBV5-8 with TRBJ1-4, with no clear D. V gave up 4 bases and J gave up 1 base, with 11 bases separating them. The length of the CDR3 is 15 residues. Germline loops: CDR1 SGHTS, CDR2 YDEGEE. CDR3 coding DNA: TGTGCCAGCAGCCCCGGTCTCCAAACTAATGAAAAACTGTTTTTT. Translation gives CASSPGLQTNEKLFF.

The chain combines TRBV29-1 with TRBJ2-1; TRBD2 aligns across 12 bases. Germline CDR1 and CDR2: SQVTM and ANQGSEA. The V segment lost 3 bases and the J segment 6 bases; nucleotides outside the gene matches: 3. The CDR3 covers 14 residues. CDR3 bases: TGCAGCGTTGACGGACTAGCGGGAATCAATGAGCAGTTCTTC. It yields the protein CSVDGLAGINEQFF.

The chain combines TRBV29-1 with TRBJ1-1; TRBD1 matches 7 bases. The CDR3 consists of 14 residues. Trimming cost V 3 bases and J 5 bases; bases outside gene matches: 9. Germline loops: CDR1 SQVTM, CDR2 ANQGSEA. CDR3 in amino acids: CSVDPTGVGTEAFF. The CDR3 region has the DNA TGCAGCGTTGATCCCACAGGGGTGGGGACTGAAGCTTTCTTT. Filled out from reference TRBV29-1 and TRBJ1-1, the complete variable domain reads SAVISQKPSRDICQRGTSLTIQCQVDSQVTMMFWYRQQPGQSLTLIATANQGSEATYESGFVIDKFPISRPNLTFSTLTVSNMSPEDSSIYLCSVDPTGVGTEAFFGQGTRLTVV.

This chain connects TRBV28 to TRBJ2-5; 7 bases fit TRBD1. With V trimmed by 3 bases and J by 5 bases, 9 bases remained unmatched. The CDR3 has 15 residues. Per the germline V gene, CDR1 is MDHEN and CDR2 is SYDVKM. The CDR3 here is CASSFRQGMLETQYF. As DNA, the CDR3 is TGTGCCAGCAGTTTTAGACAGGGAATGTTGGAGACCCAGTACTTC.

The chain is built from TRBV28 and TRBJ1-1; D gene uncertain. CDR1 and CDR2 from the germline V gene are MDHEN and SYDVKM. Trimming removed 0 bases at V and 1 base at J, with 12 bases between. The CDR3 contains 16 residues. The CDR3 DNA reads TGTGCCAGCAGTTTATGGTGGTCGAGGAAGAACACTGAAGCTTTCTTT. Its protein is CASSLWWSRKNTEAFF.

The CDR3 region has the DNA TGTGCCTGGAGTCCTAAACAGGGGGCTGTTAATCAGCCCCAGCATTTT. Translation: CAWSPKQGAVNQPQHF. The chain uses TRBV30 and TRBJ1-5, with 9 bases identical to TRBD1. CDR3 size: 16 residues. Germline assignment: CDR1 GTSNPN and CDR2 SVGIG (reference sequence). V shed 2 bases, J shed 4 bases, and the junction held 9 bases outside the gene matches.

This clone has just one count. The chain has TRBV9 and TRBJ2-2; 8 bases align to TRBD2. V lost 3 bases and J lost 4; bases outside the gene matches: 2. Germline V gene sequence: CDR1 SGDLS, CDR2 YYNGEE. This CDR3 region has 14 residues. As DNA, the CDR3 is TGTGCCAGCAGCGATGCGGGGGGCACCGGGGAGCTGTTTTTT. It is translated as CASSDAGGTGELFF.

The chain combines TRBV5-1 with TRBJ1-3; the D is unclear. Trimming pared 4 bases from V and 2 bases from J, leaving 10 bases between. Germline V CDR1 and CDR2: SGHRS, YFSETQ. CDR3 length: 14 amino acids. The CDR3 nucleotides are TGCGCCAGCAGCCTCGCAGAGGCTGGAAACACCATATATTTT. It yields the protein CASSLAEAGNTIYF.

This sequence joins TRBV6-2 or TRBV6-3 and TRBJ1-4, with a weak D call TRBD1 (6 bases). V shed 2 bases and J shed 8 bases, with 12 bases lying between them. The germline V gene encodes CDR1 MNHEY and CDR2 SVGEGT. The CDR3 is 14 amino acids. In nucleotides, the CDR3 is TGTGCCAGCAGTTACCAGGGGCGAGGCGAAAAACTGTTTTTT. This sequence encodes CASSYQGRGEKLFF.

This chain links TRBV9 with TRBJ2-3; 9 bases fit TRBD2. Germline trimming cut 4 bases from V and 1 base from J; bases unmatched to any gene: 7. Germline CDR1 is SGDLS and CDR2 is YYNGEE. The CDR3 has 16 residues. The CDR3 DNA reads TGTGCCAGCAGCTTTAGCGGGAGCCCTGGCACAGATACGCAGTATTTT. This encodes CASSFSGSPGTDTQYF.

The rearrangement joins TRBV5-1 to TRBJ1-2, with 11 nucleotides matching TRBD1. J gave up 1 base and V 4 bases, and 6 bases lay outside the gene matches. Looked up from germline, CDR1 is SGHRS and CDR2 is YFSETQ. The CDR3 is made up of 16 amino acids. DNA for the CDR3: TGCGCCAGCAGCGCCTGGGACAGGGGGATTAACTATGGCTACACCTTC. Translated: CASSAWDRGINYGYTF.

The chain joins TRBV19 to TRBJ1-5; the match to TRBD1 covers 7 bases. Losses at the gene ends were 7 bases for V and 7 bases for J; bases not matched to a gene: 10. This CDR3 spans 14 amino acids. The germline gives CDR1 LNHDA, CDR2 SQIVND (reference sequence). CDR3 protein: CASIHRQGQQPQHF. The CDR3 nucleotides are TGTGCCAGTATCCACCGACAGGGTCAACAGCCCCAGCATTTT.

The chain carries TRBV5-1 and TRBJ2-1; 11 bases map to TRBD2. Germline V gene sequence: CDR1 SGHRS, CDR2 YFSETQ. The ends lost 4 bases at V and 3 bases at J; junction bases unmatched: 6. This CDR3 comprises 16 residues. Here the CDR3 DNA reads TGCGCCAGCAGCAAACCGGGACTAGCGGACTACAATGAGCAGTTCTTC. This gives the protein CASSKPGLADYNEQFF.

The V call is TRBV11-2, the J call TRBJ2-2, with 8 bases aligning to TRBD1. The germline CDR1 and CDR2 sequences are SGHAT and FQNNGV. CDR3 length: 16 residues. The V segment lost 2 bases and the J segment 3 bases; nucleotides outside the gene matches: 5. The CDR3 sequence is CASSLTGGIDTGELFF. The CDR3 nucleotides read TGTGCCAGCAGCTTAACAGGGGGAATAGACACCGGGGAGCTGTTTTTT.

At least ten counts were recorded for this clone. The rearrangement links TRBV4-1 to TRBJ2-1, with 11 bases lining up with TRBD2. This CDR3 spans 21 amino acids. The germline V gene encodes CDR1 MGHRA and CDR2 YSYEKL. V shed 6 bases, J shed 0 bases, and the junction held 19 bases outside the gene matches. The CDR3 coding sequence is TGCGCCAGCAGGTTAGGGATAGGACTAGCGGGCGCCAGGAGCTCCTACAATGAGCAGTTCTTC. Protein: CASRLGIGLAGARSSYNEQFF.

This CDR3 is CASSTEQGENTEAFF. For the CDR3, the DNA is TGTGCCAGCAGTACGGAACAGGGGGAGAACACTGAAGCTTTCTTT. The chain carries TRBV28 and TRBJ1-1; 8 bases align to TRBD1. The V segment lost 5 bases and the J segment 1 base; nucleotides outside the gene matches: 6. The CDR3 contains 15 residues. CDR1 and CDR2 from the germline V gene are MDHEN and SYDVKM.

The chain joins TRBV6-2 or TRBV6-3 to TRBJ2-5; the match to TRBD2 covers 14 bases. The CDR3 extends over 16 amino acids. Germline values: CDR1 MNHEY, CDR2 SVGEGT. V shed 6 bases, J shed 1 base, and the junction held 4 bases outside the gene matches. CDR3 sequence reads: CASSQGLAGAQETQYF. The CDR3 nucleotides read TGTGCCAGCAGCCAGGGACTAGCGGGGGCCCAAGAGACCCAGTACTTC.

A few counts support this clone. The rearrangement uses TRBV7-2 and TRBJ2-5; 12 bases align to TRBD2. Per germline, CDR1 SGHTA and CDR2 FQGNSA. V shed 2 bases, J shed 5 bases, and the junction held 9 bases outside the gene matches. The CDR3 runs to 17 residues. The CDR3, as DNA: TGTGCCAGCAGCTTATTCCTAGCGGGGGGGCCTGGGGAGACCCAGTACTTC. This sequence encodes CASSLFLAGGPGETQYF.

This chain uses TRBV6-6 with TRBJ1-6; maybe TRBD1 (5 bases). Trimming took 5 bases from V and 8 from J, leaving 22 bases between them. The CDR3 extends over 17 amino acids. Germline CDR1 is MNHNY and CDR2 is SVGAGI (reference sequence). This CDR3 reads CASSPRVGLGGDSPLHF. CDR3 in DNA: TGTGCCAGCAGTCCGCGGGTTGGGCTCGGAGGGGATTCACCCCTCCACTTT.